The following is a T cell receptor beta chain sequence with its context. The data belong to a study of patients and donors after allogeneic stem cell transplantation. TCRdb reanalysed the RT-PCR reads using MiXCR and keeps one entry per CDR3 protein. In the table there are roughly 880,000 distinct CDR3 sequences, around 17% of which are singletons. Trimming took off 2 bases at V and 2 bases at J, with 5 bases between the two ends. The CDR3 consists of 12 residues. CDR1 is DFQATT, CDR2 SNEGSKA, per germline (reference sequence). Sequencing input: blood, either unsorted or a sorted T cell fraction (not recorded which). The clonotype comes from a human donor who was either an allogeneic HSCT recipient or a stem cell or donor lymphocyte infusion donor (not recorded which). It is not recorded whose cells these are; they may come from a transplant donor. This chain links TRBV20-1 with TRBJ2-3, with D unclear. The CDR3 nucleotides read TGCAGTGCTAGACAGATCACAGATACGCAGTATTTT. Amino acids: CSARQITDTQYF.